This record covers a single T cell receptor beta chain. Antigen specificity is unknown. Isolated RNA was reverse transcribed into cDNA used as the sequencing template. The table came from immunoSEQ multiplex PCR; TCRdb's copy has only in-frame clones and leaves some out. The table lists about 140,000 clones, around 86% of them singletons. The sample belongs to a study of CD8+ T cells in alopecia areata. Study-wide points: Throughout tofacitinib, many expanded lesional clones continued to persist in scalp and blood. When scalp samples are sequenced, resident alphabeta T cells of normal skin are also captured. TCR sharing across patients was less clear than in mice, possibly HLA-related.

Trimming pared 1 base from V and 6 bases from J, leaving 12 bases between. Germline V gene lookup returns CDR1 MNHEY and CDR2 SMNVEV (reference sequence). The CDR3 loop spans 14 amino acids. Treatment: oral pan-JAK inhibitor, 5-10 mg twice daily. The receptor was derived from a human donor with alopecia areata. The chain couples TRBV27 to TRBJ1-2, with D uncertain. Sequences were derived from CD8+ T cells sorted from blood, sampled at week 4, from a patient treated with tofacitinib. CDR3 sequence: CASSLFGPTNGYTF. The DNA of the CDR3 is TGTGCCAGCAGTTTATTCGGACCGACGAATGGCTACACCTTC.